The 18 T cell receptor beta chains presented below share a single source sample, sequenced in a study of OX40 agonist ivuxolimab in advanced cancers. Profiling relied on immunoSEQ multiplex PCR, and the TCRdb table lists in-frame clones only, not all of them. Among about 49,000 clones, about four fifths were seen once, and the ten largest hold approximately 2.3%. Sequencing was performed on CD4+ or CD8+ T cells sorted from blood, taken in a trial of the OX40 agonist ivuxolimab. Receptor source: an adult with an advanced solid tumor such as melanoma, head and neck, liver or kidney cancer.

The rearrangement joins TRBV7-6 to TRBJ1-4; TRBD1 matches 8 bases. Germline CDR1 SGHVS, CDR2 FNYEAQ. The CDR3 contains 16 residues. The junction had 9 bases not matched to a gene; V was cut back by 6 bases and J by 3 bases. CDR3 amino acids: CASSHRQGPANEKLFF. Written as DNA, the CDR3 is TGTGCCAGCAGTCATAGACAGGGGCCAGCTAATGAAAAACTGTTTTTT.

There are a few counts of this clone. The rearrangement uses TRBV5-1 and TRBJ1-2, with 7 bases that match TRBD1. The CDR3 spans 14 residues. The germline V gene has CDR1 SGHRS and CDR2 YFSETQ. J was trimmed by 0 bases and V by 4 bases; bases with no gene match: 3. CDR3 coding DNA: TGCGCCAGCAGCCCCGGGACAGCTAACTATGGCTACACCTTC. It encodes CASSPGTANYGYTF.

This clone was seen a single time. The chain recombines TRBV5-6 with TRBJ2-7, with 7 bases identical to TRBD2. J was trimmed by 1 base and V by 0 bases; bases with no gene match: 7. The CDR3 is 16 amino acids. Germline-derived CDR1 and CDR2 are SGHDT and YYEEEE. The CDR3 DNA reads TGTGCCAGCAGCTTGGAGCGCGGGAGTTGGTCCTACGAGCAGTACTTC. Translating it yields CASSLERGSWSYEQYF. Full variable domain (outside the CDR3, taken from reference TRBV5-6 and TRBJ2-7): DAGVTQSPTHLIKTRGQQVTLRCSPKSGHDTVSWYQQALGQGPQFIFQYYEEEERQRGNFPDRFSGHQFPNYSSELNVNALLLGDSALYLCASSLERGSWSYEQYFGPGTRLTVT.

This sequence joins TRBV6-1 and TRBJ1-2; D gene ambiguous. V lost 9 bases and J 6 bases, leaving 11 bases between the germline ends. This CDR3 contains 11 residues. Germline V gene data show CDR1 as MNHNS and CDR2 as SASEGT. The CDR3 is CASQGAHGYTF. As DNA, the CDR3 is TGTGCCAGTCAAGGCGCTCATGGCTACACCTTC.

The chain employs TRBV6-1 and TRBJ2-3, with 9 bases aligning to TRBD1. CDR1 and CDR2 (germline): MNHNS, SASEGT. This CDR3 contains 14 residues. Germline trimming cut 5 bases from V and 5 bases from J; bases unmatched to any gene: 5. The CDR3 bases are TGTGCCAGCAGTCCCAGACAGGGGGTAGATACGCAGTATTTT. Protein product: CASSPRQGVDTQYF.

The chain uses TRBV7-9 and TRBJ2-7; tentative D call: TRBD1 (6 bases). CDR3 length: 14 residues. V was clipped by 5 bases and J by 2 bases, with 13 bases between them. Germline-derived CDR1 and CDR2 are SEHNR and FQNEAQ (reference sequence). CDR3 sequence reads: CASSRATGAYEQYF. CDR3 coding DNA: TGTGCCAGCAGCCGGGCGACAGGCGCCTACGAGCAGTACTTC.

In its sample, this clone was seen once. This chain uses TRBV9 with TRBJ1-2, with 8 bases fitting TRBD1. CDR1 SGDLS and CDR2 YYNGEE come from the germline V gene. V trimming: 1 base; J trimming: 0 bases; junction bases outside the gene matches: 11. This CDR3 spans 18 amino acids. The CDR3: CASSVLGTGPIANYGYTF. The CDR3 coding sequence is TGTGCCAGCAGCGTATTGGGGACAGGTCCCATAGCTAACTATGGCTACACCTTC.

This clone was observed a handful of times. The CDR3 loop reads CASSRGDTTDTQYF. As DNA, the CDR3 is TGTGCCAGCTCCCGGGGGGACACCACAGATACGCAGTATTTT. This chain joins TRBV18 and TRBJ2-3, with D possibly being TRBD2 (7 bases). Trimming removed 6 bases from V and 2 bases from J, with 12 bases in between. Germline V gene sequence: CDR1 KGHSH, CDR2 LQKENI. The CDR3 spans 14 residues.

V usage is TRBV5-1 and J usage is TRBJ1-2; tentatively, D is TRBD1 (6 bases). V shed 0 bases and J shed 4 bases, with 10 bases lying between them. Germline loops: CDR1 SGHRS, CDR2 YFSETQ. This CDR3 is 14 amino acids long. The CDR3 nucleotides are TGCGCCAGCAGCTTGGACAGGGTAACCTATGGCTACACCTTC. Its translation: CASSLDRVTYGYTF.

This chain joins TRBV5-1 and TRBJ1-1; possibly TRBD1 for D (5 bases). Germline values: CDR1 SGHRS, CDR2 YFSETQ. The CDR3 length is 15 residues. V lost 4 bases, J lost 1 base, and 14 bases lay in between. DNA of the CDR3: TGCGCCAGCAGCCTACTTGGGACTGAGAACACTGAAGCTTTCTTT. Its protein product is CASSLLGTENTEAFF.

This clone was seen a handful of times. This chain uses TRBV7-2 with TRBJ2-4, with D possibly TRBD2 on 6 matching bases. Trimming removed 5 bases from V and 2 bases from J, with 16 bases in between. Germline CDR1 reads SGHTA; CDR2 reads FQGNSA. The CDR3 length is 16 residues. CDR3 nucleotide sequence: TGTGCCAGCAGCCTGAGTGGCGGGGCCACCAAAAACATTCAGTACTTC. Its translation: CASSLSGGATKNIQYF. The full variable domain, completed using reference TRBV7-2 and TRBJ2-4, is GAGVSQSPSNKVTEKGKDVELRCDPISGHTALYWYRQSLGQGLEFLIYFQGNSAPDKSGLPSDRFSAERTGGSVSTLTIQRTQQEDSAVYLCASSLSGGATKNIQYFGAGTRLSVL.

The genes are TRBV27 and TRBJ1-4; D remains unclear. CDR3 length: 14 residues. The ends were cut back, 0 bases at V and 10 bases at J, with 12 bases in the middle. Germline V CDR1 and CDR2: MNHEY, SMNVEV (reference sequence). CDR3 loop: CASSLSSGEGKLFF. CDR3 bases: TGTGCCAGCAGTTTATCGAGCGGGGAAGGAAAACTGTTTTTT.

Written as DNA, the CDR3 is TGTGCCAGTAGTGGCCTTACAGGGGGTGGGAATCAGCCCCAGCATTTT. Its translation is CASSGLTGGGNQPQHF. The rearrangement joins TRBV19 to TRBJ1-5; 8 nucleotides agree with TRBD1. V shed 5 bases and J 4 bases; nucleotides not matched to a gene: 10. From germline, CDR1 is LNHDA and CDR2 SQIVND (reference sequence). CDR3 length: 16 amino acids.

This clone was seen once. The rearrangement uses TRBV1 and TRBJ1-2. TRBV1 constitutes a pseudogene. This CDR3 contains 17 residues. In nucleotides, the CDR3 is TGCACCAGCAGCCAAGCCGATTTGAGGGGGGGAACGGATGGCTACACCTTC. This encodes CTSSQADLRGGTDGYTF.

This clone was counted between two and nine times. The gene calls are TRBV4-1 and TRBJ2-7; 13 bases agree with TRBD2. The CDR3 loop spans 16 amino acids. With V trimmed by 0 bases and J by 4 bases, 3 bases remained unmatched. Germline CDR1 is MGHRA and CDR2 is YSYEKL. CDR3 nucleotides: TGCGCCAGCAGCCAAGAACCGACTAGCGGGAGGTACGAGCAGTACTTC. It yields the protein CASSQEPTSGRYEQYF.

CDR3 DNA sequence: TGTGCCAGCAGTTACGGGACAGGGACGCGCGAGCAGTACTTC. As protein: CASSYGTGTREQYF. V is TRBV5-5 and J is TRBJ2-7, with 9 bases that match TRBD1. The germline gives CDR1 SGHKS, CDR2 YYEKEE (reference sequence). V lost 5 bases and J lost 6; bases outside the gene matches: 9. The CDR3 extends over 14 amino acids. The full variable domain, in which reference TRBV5-5 and TRBJ2-7 provide the parts outside the CDR3, is DAGVTQSPTHLIKTRGQQVTLRCSPISGHKSVSWYQQVLGQGPQFIFQYYEKEERGRGNFPDRFSARQFPNYSSELNVNALLLGDSALYLCASSYGTGTREQYFGPGTRLTVT.

This clone was counted between two and nine times. The V call is TRBV11-2, the J call TRBJ2-1; D remains ambiguous. This CDR3 has 14 amino acids. V was cut by 1 base and J by 5 bases, with 9 bases left in between. CDR1 is SGHAT and CDR2 is FQNNGV in the germline V gene. This CDR3 reads CASSLASFNNEQFF. CDR3 DNA: TGTGCCAGCAGCTTAGCCAGTTTCAACAATGAGCAGTTCTTC.

About this clone: A much larger clonotype is one base distant, so this may be a read error. V usage is TRBV10-1 and J usage is TRBJ1-5, with D possibly TRBD1 on 6 matching bases. CDR3 length: 15 residues. Between the trimmed V and J ends, which lost 2 bases and 3 bases, there was a span of 11 bases. Germline V lookup: CDR1 WNHNN, CDR2 SYGVQD (reference sequence). In DNA form, the CDR3 reads TGCGCCAGCAGTGAGAACAGGGCAGACAATCAGCCCCAGCATTTT. Residues: CASSENRADNQPQHF.